These 17 T cell receptor beta chains share one sample of origin, sequenced in a study of Ad26.COV2.S vaccination and SARS-CoV-2 variants. Treatment described: roughly 20 received Ad26.COV2.S at low or high dose, single or two shots; roughly 5 received placebo; per-sample allocation not given. Sampling occurred on day 63 after the first vaccine or placebo injection. Repertoires were generated with immunoSEQ multiplex PCR, while TCRdb's copy carries only in-frame clones and drops some. Here the sample spans a few hundred thousand clones, roughly 90% being singletons. Material: peripheral blood, obtained in a trial of Ad26.COV2.S vaccine versus placebo. Source of these receptors: a person aged 18-65 years who received the Ad26.COV2.S COVID-19 vaccine or a placebo.

V and J are TRBV5-1 and TRBJ2-6; D not resolved. CDR3 length: 14 residues. Germline V CDR1 and CDR2: SGHRS, YFSETQ. V lost 4 bases and J 0 bases, leaving 5 bases between the germline ends. The CDR3, as DNA: TGCGCCAGCAGCAGCAACTCTGGGGCCAACGTCCTGACTTTC. Amino acid sequence: CASSSNSGANVLTF.

In its sample, this clone was seen once. The chain uses TRBV28 and TRBJ1-1; 9 nucleotides match TRBD1. Trimming cost V 10 bases and J 1 base; bases outside gene matches: 7. Looked up from germline, CDR1 is MDHEN and CDR2 is SYDVKM. The CDR3 is made up of 14 amino acids. CDR3 loop: CATQGDRANTEAFF. As DNA, the CDR3 is TGTGCCACCCAGGGGGACAGGGCGAACACTGAAGCTTTCTTT. Full variable domain (missing parts from reference TRBV28 and TRBJ1-1): DVKVTQSSRYLVKRTGEKVFLECVQDMDHENMFWYRQDPGLGLRLIYFSYDVKMKEKGDIPEGYSVSREKKERFSLILESASTNQTSMYLCATQGDRANTEAFFGQGTRLTVV.

The genes are TRBV2 and TRBJ1-3, with D possibly matching TRBD1 (6 bases). Per the germline V gene, CDR1 is SNHLY and CDR2 is FYNNEI. The CDR3 is made up of 16 amino acids. V was trimmed by 5 bases and J by 1 base, leaving 15 bases between them. The chain's CDR3 is CASSLGGLPSGNTIYF. As DNA, the CDR3 is TGTGCCAGCAGTCTCGGGGGGCTCCCATCTGGAAACACCATATATTTT.

V and J are TRBV28 and TRBJ2-7; 10 bases are shared with TRBD2. Trimming cost V 2 bases and J 2 bases; bases outside gene matches: 3. Germline values: CDR1 MDHEN, CDR2 SYDVKM. CDR3 length: 15 amino acids. The CDR3 coding sequence is TGTGCCAGCAGTTTAGGGCTAGCGGGAGCCTACGAGCAGTACTTC. Its translation is CASSLGLAGAYEQYF.

The chain couples TRBV9 to TRBJ2-1; TRBD2 aligns across 11 bases. From germline, CDR1 is SGDLS and CDR2 YYNGEE. The CDR3 spans 15 residues. V lost 4 bases, J lost 8 bases, and 8 bases stayed unmatched. The CDR3, as DNA: TGTGCCAGCAGCCTGACTAGCGGGGTGCGGGATGAGCAGTTCTTC. The encoded protein is CASSLTSGVRDEQFF.

This chain joins TRBV30 and TRBJ2-7; D gene uncertain. The V and J ends lost 4 bases and 6 bases respectively, with 13 bases between them. Germline V gene sequence: CDR1 GTSNPN, CDR2 SVGIG (reference sequence). The CDR3 spans 12 residues. CDR3 DNA sequence: TGTGCCTGGACCCATGGCCGGTCCGAGCAGTACTTC. Residues: CAWTHGRSEQYF.

The chain employs TRBV21-1 and TRBJ2-6; the listed D gene, TRBD1, was not tested against the DNA. TRBV21-1 is tagged as a pseudogene. This CDR3 region has 18 residues. The chain's CDR3 is CASSKKGTGVTGANVLTF. The CDR3 region has the DNA TGTGCCAGCAGCAAAAAGGGGACAGGGGTAACTGGGGCCAACGTCCTGACTTTC.

This rearrangement joins TRBV27 to TRBJ1-5; a weak D match, TRBD1 (5 bases). The germline CDR1 and CDR2 sequences are MNHEY and SMNVEV (reference sequence). V gave up 5 bases and J gave up 5 bases, with 13 bases separating them. The CDR3 sequence is 14 residues long. CDR3 protein: CASSPQDSYQPQHF. As DNA, the CDR3 is TGTGCCAGCAGTCCTCAAGACAGTTATCAGCCCCAGCATTTT.

The chain carries TRBV19 and TRBJ1-4; 8 nucleotides match TRBD1. CDR1 and CDR2 (germline): LNHDA, SQIVND (reference sequence). V dropped 5 bases and J dropped 4; count of bases not matched to a gene: 12. CDR3 length: 17 amino acids. The CDR3 is CASSGRTGKFGNEKLFF. DNA for the CDR3: TGTGCCAGTAGTGGACGGACAGGGAAGTTTGGTAATGAAAAACTGTTTTTT. Based on the CDR3 plus reference TRBV19 and TRBJ1-4, the full variable domain is DGGITQSPKYLFRKEGQNVTLSCEQNLNHDAMYWYRQDPGQGLRLIYYSQIVNDFQKGDIAEGYSVSREKKESFPLTVTSAQKNPTAFYLCASSGRTGKFGNEKLFFGSGTQLSVL.

The chain couples TRBV6-1 to TRBJ1-1; 7 bases map to TRBD1. V shed 2 bases and J 7 bases; nucleotides not matched to a gene: 13. In germline, CDR1 is MNHNS, CDR2 SASEGT. This CDR3 has 16 residues. CDR3 coding DNA: TGTGCCAGCAGTGAACTCACAGGGGCCCCCAGGGGTGAAGCTTTCTTT. Its translation is CASSELTGAPRGEAFF.

The chain couples TRBV4-1 to TRBJ2-7, with D tentatively TRBD2 (6 bases). Trimming took off 1 base at V and 0 bases at J, with 10 bases between the two ends. The CDR3 consists of 15 residues. Germline V gene sequence: CDR1 MGHRA, CDR2 YSYEKL. The CDR3 reads CASSQGIADSYEQYF. The CDR3 nucleotides are TGCGCCAGCAGCCAAGGGATAGCGGACTCCTACGAGCAGTACTTC.

V gene TRBV19 combines with J gene TRBJ1-1; tentative D call: TRBD1 (5 bases). This CDR3 has 14 amino acids. Per germline, CDR1 LNHDA and CDR2 SQIVND (reference sequence). V was pared by 5 bases and J by 4 bases, with 14 bases between. CDR3 sequence reads: CASSSGTFSTEAFF. CDR3 coding DNA: TGTGCCAGTAGTTCGGGGACCTTTAGCACTGAAGCTTTCTTT.

The chain links TRBV5-1 to TRBJ1-4; 8 positions match TRBD1. Germline lookup yields CDR1 SGHRS and CDR2 YFSETQ. Trimming took 4 bases from V and 7 from J; bases not matched to a gene: 6. This CDR3 is 14 amino acids long. The CDR3 nucleotides read TGCGCCAGCAGCCGGGACAGGAACCTTGAAAAACTGTTTTTT. Translating it yields CASSRDRNLEKLFF.

V usage is TRBV6-4 and J usage is TRBJ2-3; the D is unclear. The CDR3 runs 10 residues. The germline CDR1 and CDR2 sequences are MRHNA and SNTAGT. Trimming removed 9 bases from V and 1 base from J, with 2 bases in between. The CDR3 protein is CARGTDTQYF. CDR3 in DNA: TGTGCCAGAGGCACAGATACGCAGTATTTT.

The CDR3 is CASSPRGNTDTQYF. The CDR3 nucleotides are TGTGCCAGTAGCCCTCGGGGGAACACAGATACGCAGTATTTT. This chain connects TRBV19 to TRBJ2-3, with D maybe TRBD2 (6 bases). The CDR3 extends over 14 amino acids. Germline CDR1 is LNHDA and CDR2 is SQIVND (reference sequence). V lost 6 bases and J 2 bases, leaving 12 bases between the germline ends.

The CDR3 region has the DNA TGTGCCAGCAGCTTGGATGGACAGGATAATTCACCCCTCCACTTT. Encoded protein: CASSLDGQDNSPLHF. V usage is TRBV5-5 and J usage is TRBJ1-6, with 7 bases fitting TRBD1. Germline CDR1 is SGHKS and CDR2 is YYEKEE (reference sequence). The CDR3 covers 15 residues. V gave up 0 bases and J gave up 5 bases; unmatched junction bases: 2.

The table lists this clone with a count of one. The V call is TRBV11-2, the J call TRBJ2-7; D could derive from TRBD1 or TRBD2 (5 bases each). CDR3 length: 14 residues. Trimming removed 5 bases at V and 2 bases at J, with 13 bases between. The V gene's germline CDR1 is SGHAT and CDR2 FQNNGV. The CDR3 nucleotides are TGTGCCAGCAGCGGCCAGAGGGGTCCCTACGAGCAGTACTTC. Translation gives CASSGQRGPYEQYF.